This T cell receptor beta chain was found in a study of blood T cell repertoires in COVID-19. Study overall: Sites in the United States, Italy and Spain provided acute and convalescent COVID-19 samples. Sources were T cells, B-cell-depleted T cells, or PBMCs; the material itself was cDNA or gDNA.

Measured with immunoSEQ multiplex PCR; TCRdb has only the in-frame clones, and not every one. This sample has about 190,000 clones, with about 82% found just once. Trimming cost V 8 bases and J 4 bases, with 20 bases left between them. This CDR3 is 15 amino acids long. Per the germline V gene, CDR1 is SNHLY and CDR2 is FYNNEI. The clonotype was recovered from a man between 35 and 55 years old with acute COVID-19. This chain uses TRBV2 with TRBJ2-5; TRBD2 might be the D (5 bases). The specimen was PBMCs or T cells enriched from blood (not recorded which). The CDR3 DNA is TGTGCCAGCCGGCACGATTCCATCGGAGGAGAGACCCAGTACTTC. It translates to CASRHDSIGGETQYF. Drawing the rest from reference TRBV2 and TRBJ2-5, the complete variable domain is EPEVTQTPSHQVTQMGQEVILRCVPISNHLYFYWYRQILGQKVEFLVSFYNNEISEKSEIFDDQFSVERPDGSNFTLKIRSTKLEDSAMYFCASRHDSIGGETQYFGPGTRLLVL.